What follows describes a single TCR beta chain. Its antigen is not identified. This record comes from a study of siplizumab effects on memory and regulatory T cells. Study-level findings and limits: Alloreactive sequences from unstimulated CD4+ memory cells fell significantly with siplizumab. Naive T cells apparently outstripped memory cells in diversity and seemed major alloresponse contributors.

Assay: immunoSEQ multiplex PCR; the TCRdb copy retains only in-frame clones and omits some. The sample holds about 100,000 clones, 91% seen once. V gave up 3 bases and J gave up 8 bases; unmatched junction bases: 13. The germline V gene encodes CDR1 MNHNS and CDR2 SASEGT. The CDR3 runs 16 residues. The rearrangement links TRBV6-1 to TRBJ1-2; TRBD1 matches 9 bases. Source material: CD4+ T cells sorted from blood. The source of this sequence is a human donor in good health. The CDR3 DNA reads as TGTGCCAGCAGTGAGGGGACAGGGAGGAAGGGCGGAGGCTACACCTTC. This translates into CASSEGTGRKGGGYTF.